The clone carrying this TCR beta chain was seen a few times. Authors' processing steps: Reference gene primers were amplified, and this amplification served to estimate nucleated cell counts. Sequenced by immunoSEQ multiplex PCR; TCRdb stores in-frame clones only, minus some. That table supplies the V and J calls and clone size; D and trimming were determined from the DNA. The sample includes about 89,000 clones, about 87% of them seen just once. The source of the sample is a study of blood T cell repertoires in COVID-19. For the study at large: The United States, Italy and Spain provided the acute and convalescent COVID-19 samples. The analysed material was cDNA or gDNA that came from T cells, B-cell-depleted T cells, or PBMCs.

The V gene's germline CDR1 is SGHTA and CDR2 FQGTGA. Trimming shortened V by 8 bases and J by 4 bases, and 20 bases separated the two germline ends. The length of the CDR3 is 15 residues. This clonotype was obtained from a man in his fifties or sixties with acute or convalescent COVID-19. The chain carries TRBV7-3 and TRBJ1-2; tentatively, D is TRBD1 (6 bases). Material: peripheral blood. The CDR3 reads CASAGGGAHGYGYTF. The CDR3 coding sequence is TGTGCCAGCGCCGGAGGGGGGGCGCACGGCTATGGCTACACCTTC. Supplemented by reference TRBV7-3 and TRBJ1-2, the full variable domain reads GAGVSQTPSNKVTEKGKYVELRCDPISGHTALYWYRQSLGQGPEFLIYFQGTGAADDSGLPNDRFFAVRPEGSVSTLKIQRTERGDSAVYLCASAGGGAHGYGYTFGSGTRLTVV.